The next 4 T cell receptor beta chains were all read from a single sample in a study of response to subunit inactivated influenza vaccine. TCRdb reanalysed the RT-PCR reads using MiXCR and keeps one entry per CDR3 protein. The data show 500,000 to 600,000 distinct CDR3 sequences, roughly 8.2% seen once. The source material was PBMCs from blood, sampled 23 months after vaccination. The receptors derive from a man between 45 and 75 years old who received an inactivated influenza vaccine.

In this sample, this clonotype turned up a few times. J is TRBJ2-5 and V is TRBV11-2; TRBD2 is a possible D gene (6 bases). Between the trimmed V and J ends, which lost 5 bases and 2 bases, there was a span of 12 bases. From germline, CDR1 is SGHAT and CDR2 FQNNGV. The CDR3 runs to 14 residues. In DNA form, the CDR3 reads TGTGCCAGCAGCCCCGCGGGACGGCAAGAGACCCAGTACTTC. It codes for CASSPAGRQETQYF.

In its sample, this clonotype was seen many times. The J gene is TRBJ2-1, the V gene TRBV6-1, with 13 bases lining up with TRBD2. V trimming: 6 bases; J trimming: 4 bases; junction bases outside the gene matches: 3. The germline V gene has CDR1 MNHNS and CDR2 SASEGT. The CDR3 consists of 15 residues. The CDR3 DNA sequence: TGTGCCAGCAGCACTAGCGGGGGGGCTTACAATGAGCAGTTCTTC. This codes for CASSTSGGAYNEQFF.

V gene TRBV7-7 combines with J gene TRBJ2-2; 7 nucleotides line up with TRBD2. V was pared by 9 bases and J by 2 bases, with 9 bases of the junction left unmatched. Germline V gene sequence: CDR1 SSHAT, CDR2 FNYEAQ (reference sequence). The CDR3 is made up of 15 amino acids. In DNA, the CDR3 is TGTGCCAGTTCAAAGGGACTAAGAAACACCGGGGAGCTGTTTTTT. Its protein product is CASSKGLRNTGELFF.

The gene calls are TRBV20-1 and TRBJ2-3; D ambiguous. This CDR3 region has 15 residues. Germline loops: CDR1 DFQATT, CDR2 SNEGSKA (reference sequence). Trimming cost V 4 bases and J 2 bases, with 16 bases left between them. The CDR3 is CSAKGQALNTDTQYF. The DNA of the CDR3 is TGCAGTGCTAAGGGTCAGGCCCTAAACACAGATACGCAGTATTTT.